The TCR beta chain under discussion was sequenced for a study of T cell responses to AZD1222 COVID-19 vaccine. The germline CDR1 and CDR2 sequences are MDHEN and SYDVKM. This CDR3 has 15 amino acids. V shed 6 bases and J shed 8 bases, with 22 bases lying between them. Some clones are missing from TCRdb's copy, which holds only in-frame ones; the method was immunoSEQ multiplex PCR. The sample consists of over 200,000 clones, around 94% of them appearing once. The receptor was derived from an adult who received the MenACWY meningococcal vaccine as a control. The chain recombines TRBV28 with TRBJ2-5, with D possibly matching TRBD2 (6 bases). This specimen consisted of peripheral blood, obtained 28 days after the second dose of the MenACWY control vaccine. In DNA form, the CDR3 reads TGTGCCAGCAGCCGGGGAGGTACCCTCCAAGGAACCCAGTACTTC. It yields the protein CASSRGGTLQGTQYF.